This T cell receptor beta chain appears in the sequencing data of a study of draining lymph node invasion in breast cancer (dated by TCRdb to 2018 to 2021). Regarding the study in general: Nodal metastasis was diagnosed by histology and cytokeratin immunohistochemistry, and confirmation was obtained by EpCAM/CD45 flow cytometry. Across breast cancer tissues, a separate targeted assay used bulk TCR-beta CDR3 sequencing to compare sorted memory regulatory T cells with memory conventional CD4 T cells. From every patient, the primary tumor plus matched non-invaded and tumor-invaded tumor-draining lymph nodes were collected, and both Treg and Tconv subsets were profiled. The separate targeted TCR sequencing covered lymph nodes from five patients, with primary tumors sequenced for three of those patients.

Library prep was done by bulk RNA-seq. TCRdb shows the sequencer as Illumina HiSeq 2500. Regarding the original processing steps: For the separate targeted TCR-seq dataset, CDR3 sequences were extracted and quantified from raw reads using MiXCR version 2.1.5 with default parameters. In the separate targeted TCR-seq dataset, TCR-beta clones were defined by the combination of V gene, J gene and CDR3 sequence. For the separate targeted TCR-seq dataset, clones with fewer than three counts were filtered out, after which only the 90% most strongly expressed clones in each sample were kept. In the separate targeted TCR-seq dataset, Treg-Tconv overlap was calculated per tissue as the number of shared clones divided by the total number of Treg clones, multiplied by 100. Through fastp at Q25 and MiXCR, TCRdb rebuilt clones from the public reads, retaining in-frame beta chains. Rows are unified per CDR3 protein, each entry keeping the most common DNA and genes. What appears here as the V and J calls and clone size reflects TCRdb's work, not the paper's. A total of about 2,900 distinct CDR3 sequences appear in this sample, more than 40% of them only once. The biggest ten clones account for 3.4% of the sample.

Remarks on this clonotype: What antigen it recognizes has not been identified. Base qualities are missing; no much larger clone stands one base away.

What the work shows at the level of the full study, not this receptor alone: Per tissue, roughly 12-25% of Treg TCRs were found to be shared with Tconvs, and this sharing was interpreted as suggesting peripheral Treg induction. Tracking of the top-100 tumor clones could be carried out in just a couple of patients. TCRs shared between Treg and Tconv subsets were regarded as suggestive, but not proof, of a common clonal origin. Data could not resolve whether Treg conversion occurred in a given organ or whether converted Tregs recirculated between nodes and tumor. In the targeted TCR-seq data, Tregs appeared more clonally expanded than Tconvs in all tissues, and both subsets were less diverse in tumor than lymph nodes. Some of the top 100 tumor clones were detected in invaded and non-invaded nodes, suggesting recirculation between tumor and draining nodes.

For memory regulatory T cells, the sort was based on CD4+ CD45RA- CD25high cells. Tumor-draining lymph nodes were classified as non-invaded or invaded according to absence or presence of metastatic tumor cells. Before staining and sorting, T cells were pre-enriched using a Miltenyi Pan T Cell isolation kit. Immunohistochemistry for estrogen receptor, progesterone receptor, HER2 and Ki-67 was used to characterize the primary tumors. Within a few hours after surgery, the fresh surgical tissue was processed by cutting it into small fragments. The tissue fragments were enzymatically digested with Liberase TL plus DNase for more than 15 minutes and then passed through a 40-micrometer strainer. After DAPI live/dead staining, cells were sorted on a BD FACS Aria II at about 96-99% purity. Sorted cells were lysed in TCL buffer, and RNA was purified with a Norgen Single Cell RNA purification kit including DNase treatment.

The specimen was sorted memory Tregs from a lymph node. This specimen's cell subset or site label, per the study, means: CD45RA-negative sorted CD4+ T cells (memory Tconv or effector/memory Treg). This clonotype was sampled from a female donor with luminal breast cancer.

The DNA reads as follows: TGTGCCAGCAGCCCTTGGACAGCTCATGAAAAACTGTTTTTT. Its product reads: CASSPWTAHEKLFF. The chain joins TRBV11-1 to TRBJ1-4, with a weak D call of TRBD1 (6 bases match). CDR1 and CDR2, per the germline V gene (reference sequence), are SGHAT and FQDESV. There are 14 amino acids in the CDR3, from cysteine to phenylalanine inclusive. Left in the record is the CDR3 DNA by itself, 42 bases read in frame from the first base. The trim is 5 bases for V and 6 bases for J, with a gap of 13 bases between the germline ends.